This passage covers 14 T cell receptor beta chains from one sample sequenced in a study of T cell repertoires in cytomegalovirus infection. One entry per CDR3 protein, called by TCRdb with MiXCR from the reads. The table lists 400,000 to 550,000 distinct CDR3 sequences, about 10% of them singletons. The sequencing input was PBMCs. The receptors shown here come from a human donor in good health (CMV status not recorded). Some clones in this sample may be carry-over from other donors' samples.

In this sample, this clonotype turned up many times. This rearrangement joins TRBV5-4 to TRBJ2-7; 8 nucleotides match TRBD2. This CDR3 contains 16 residues. Trimming removed 3 bases from V and 6 bases from J; junction bases left unmatched: 14. Germline V lookup: CDR1 SGHNT, CDR2 YYREEE (reference sequence). The chain's CDR3 is CASSSDLSGRGGEQYF. Written as DNA, the CDR3 is TGTGCCAGCAGCTCCGATCTGAGCGGGAGAGGGGGCGAGCAGTACTTC.

There are many counts of this clonotype. The V gene is TRBV6-5, the J gene TRBJ2-1, with D possibly matching TRBD1 (6 bases). Trimming took off 7 bases at V and 3 bases at J, with 10 bases between the two ends. This CDR3 spans 13 amino acids. Germline CDR1 and CDR2: MNHEY and SVGAGI. CDR3 residues: CASTRDNYNEQFF. As DNA, the CDR3 is TGTGCCAGCACCCGGGACAACTACAATGAGCAGTTCTTC.

This clonotype was detected only a few times. V is TRBV19 and J is TRBJ2-5; D gene ambiguous. Germline loops: CDR1 LNHDA, CDR2 SQIVND (reference sequence). There are 16 residues in the CDR3. V was shortened by 3 bases and J by 4 bases, with 18 bases between the two germline ends. CDR3 amino acids: CASSMGTSALGETQYF. The CDR3 DNA reads as TGTGCCAGTAGTATGGGAACCTCAGCGCTCGGAGAGACCCAGTACTTC.

The chain couples TRBV19 to TRBJ1-5; a possible D gene is TRBD1 (5 bases). The germline V and J ends were trimmed by 5 bases and 4 bases, with 15 bases remaining between them. The CDR3 is 15 residues long. From germline, CDR1 is LNHDA and CDR2 SQIVND (reference sequence). CDR3 in amino acids: CASSSWDGRNQPQHF. CDR3 bases: TGTGCCAGTAGTTCCTGGGACGGGCGGAATCAGCCCCAGCATTTT.

The chain uses TRBV14 and TRBJ1-4; weak D call: TRBD1 (6 bases). The CDR3 is 15 residues long. V gave up 2 bases and J gave up 7 bases, with 14 bases separating them. Germline-derived CDR1 and CDR2 are SGHDN and FVKESK. The CDR3 spells CASSQRGGGGEKLFF. The CDR3 nucleotides read TGTGCCAGCAGCCAACGCGGGGGCGGGGGTGAAAAACTGTTTTTT.

This clonotype came up a few times. V and J are TRBV9 and TRBJ2-3; D remains ambiguous. V was trimmed by 4 bases and J by 3 bases, leaving 12 bases between them. This CDR3 is built from 14 residues. Germline V gives CDR1 SGDLS, CDR2 YYNGEE. CDR3 nucleotides: TGTGCCAGCAGCCCCTATCTGGGGACAGATACGCAGTATTTT. Protein: CASSPYLGTDTQYF.

The chain joins TRBV20-1 to TRBJ1-2, with 7 bases fitting TRBD1. The CDR3 is 13 amino acids. V trimming: 1 base; J trimming: 2 bases; junction bases outside the gene matches: 1. From germline, CDR1 is DFQATT and CDR2 SNEGSKA (reference sequence). The CDR3 bases are TGCAGTGCTAGAGCAGGGGGAAACTATGGCTACACCTTC. Its protein product is CSARAGGNYGYTF.

There are many counts of this clonotype. The gene calls are TRBV24-1 and TRBJ1-1; D might be TRBD1 (6 bases). Looked up from germline, CDR1 is KGHDR and CDR2 is SFDVKD. V lost 11 bases, J lost 0 bases, and 12 bases lay in between. There are 13 residues in the CDR3. The CDR3 protein is CARKRGMNTEAFF. The DNA for the CDR3 is TGTGCCAGGAAGAGGGGGATGAACACTGAAGCTTTCTTT.

This clonotype was recorded at least ten times. This chain links TRBV7-8 with TRBJ2-3; D is ambiguous. The CDR3 is 12 amino acids. CDR1 and CDR2 (germline): SGHVS, FQNEAQ. Trimming stripped 3 bases from V and 3 bases from J, with 4 bases between. In DNA, the CDR3 is TGTGCCAGCAGCTTCGGTACAGATACGCAGTATTTT. It codes for CASSFGTDTQYF.

V gene TRBV5-1 combines with J gene TRBJ2-6, with 9 bases identical to TRBD1. This CDR3 is built from 19 residues. Germline V lookup: CDR1 SGHRS, CDR2 YFSETQ. With V trimmed by 4 bases and J by 3 bases, 14 bases remained unmatched. CDR3 protein: CASSAQGQGTTIGANVLTF. In DNA form, the CDR3 reads TGCGCCAGCAGCGCCCAAGGACAGGGGACGACCATTGGGGCCAACGTCCTGACTTTC.

This clonotype was picked up many times. The chain uses TRBV7-9 and TRBJ1-5, with D hard to call. V lost 5 bases to trimming and J lost 0 bases, with 14 bases between them. Germline values: CDR1 SEHNR, CDR2 FQNEAQ (reference sequence). CDR3 size: 16 residues. CDR3 in amino acids: CASSPSNANSNQPQHF. DNA of the CDR3: TGTGCCAGCAGCCCGTCTAATGCGAATAGCAATCAGCCCCAGCATTTT.

This clonotype came up many times. The rearrangement links TRBV27 to TRBJ2-6; a weak D match, TRBD2 (6 bases). Germline V lookup: CDR1 MNHEY, CDR2 SMNVEV (reference sequence). V dropped 1 base and J dropped 3 bases, with 16 bases sitting between them. The CDR3 loop spans 18 amino acids. The CDR3 protein is CASSLLNIRESGANVLTF. The CDR3, as DNA: TGTGCCAGCAGTTTATTGAACATCCGGGAGAGTGGGGCCAACGTCCTGACTTTC.

This clonotype was counted many times. This sequence joins TRBV5-1 and TRBJ2-2; 12 nucleotides agree with TRBD2. V was pared by 4 bases and J by 4 bases, with 8 bases of the junction left unmatched. Germline values: CDR1 SGHRS, CDR2 YFSETQ. This CDR3 has 17 residues. CDR3 DNA sequence: TGCGCCAGCAGCGGTCTTCCGGGACTAGCGGGCACCGGGGAGCTGTTTTTT. It yields the protein CASSGLPGLAGTGELFF.

In regard to this clonotype: Just one base apart from a much larger clone, this may be a read error. J is TRBJ2-3 and V is TRBV14; D call uncertain. Germline CDR1 SGHDN, CDR2 FVKESK. The CDR3 totals 12 residues. CDR3 sequence: CASSQGPDTRYF. The CDR3 DNA follows: TGTGCCAGCAGCCAAGGTCCAGATACGCGGTATTTT.